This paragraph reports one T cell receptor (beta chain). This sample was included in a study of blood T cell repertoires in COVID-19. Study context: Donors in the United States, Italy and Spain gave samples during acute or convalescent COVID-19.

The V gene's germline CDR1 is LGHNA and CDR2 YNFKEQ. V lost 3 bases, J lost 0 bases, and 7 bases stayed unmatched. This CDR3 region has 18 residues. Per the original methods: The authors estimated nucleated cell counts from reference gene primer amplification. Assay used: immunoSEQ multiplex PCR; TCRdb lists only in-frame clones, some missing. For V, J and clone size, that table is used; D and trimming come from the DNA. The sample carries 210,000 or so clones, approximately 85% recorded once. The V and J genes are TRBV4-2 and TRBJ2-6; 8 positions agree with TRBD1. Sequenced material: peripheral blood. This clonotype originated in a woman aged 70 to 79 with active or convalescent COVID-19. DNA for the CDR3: TGTGCCAGCAGCCAGGATACGACAGGGGTCTCTGGGGCCAACGTCCTGACTTTC. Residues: CASSQDTTGVSGANVLTF.